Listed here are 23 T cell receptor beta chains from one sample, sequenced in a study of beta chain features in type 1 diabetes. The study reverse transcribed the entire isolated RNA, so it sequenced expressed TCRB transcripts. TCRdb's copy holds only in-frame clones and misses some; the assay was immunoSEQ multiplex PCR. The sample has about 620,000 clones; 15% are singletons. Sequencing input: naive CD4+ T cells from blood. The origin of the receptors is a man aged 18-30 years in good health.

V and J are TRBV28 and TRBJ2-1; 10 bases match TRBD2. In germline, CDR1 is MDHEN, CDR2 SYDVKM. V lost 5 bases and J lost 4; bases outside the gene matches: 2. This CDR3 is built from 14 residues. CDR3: CASSPGLAYNEQFF. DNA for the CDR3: TGTGCCAGCAGTCCGGGACTAGCGTACAATGAGCAGTTCTTC.

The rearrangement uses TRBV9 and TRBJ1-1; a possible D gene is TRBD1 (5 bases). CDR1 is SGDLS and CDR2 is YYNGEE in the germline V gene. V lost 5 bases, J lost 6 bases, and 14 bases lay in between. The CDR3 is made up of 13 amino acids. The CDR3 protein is CASSRIRGPEAFF. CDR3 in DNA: TGTGCCAGCAGTCGAATAAGGGGCCCTGAAGCTTTCTTT.

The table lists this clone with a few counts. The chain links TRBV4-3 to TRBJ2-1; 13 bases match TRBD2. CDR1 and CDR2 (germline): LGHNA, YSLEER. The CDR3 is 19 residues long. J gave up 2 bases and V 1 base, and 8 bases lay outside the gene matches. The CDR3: CASSQVTSGRIGPYNEQFF. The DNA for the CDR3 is TGCGCCAGCAGCCAAGTGACTAGCGGGAGGATTGGGCCCTACAATGAGCAGTTCTTC.

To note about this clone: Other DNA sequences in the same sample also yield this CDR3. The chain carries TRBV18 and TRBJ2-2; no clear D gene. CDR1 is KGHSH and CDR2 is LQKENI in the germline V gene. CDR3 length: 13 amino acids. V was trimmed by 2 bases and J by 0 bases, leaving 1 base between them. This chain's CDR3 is CASSPSNTGELFF. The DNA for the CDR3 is TGTGCCAGCTCACCATCGAACACCGGGGAGCTGTTTTTT.

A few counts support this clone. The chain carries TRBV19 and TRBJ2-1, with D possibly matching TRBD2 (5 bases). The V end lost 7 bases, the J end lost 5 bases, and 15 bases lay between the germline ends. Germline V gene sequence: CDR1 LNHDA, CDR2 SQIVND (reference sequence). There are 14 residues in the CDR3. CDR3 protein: CASKSGRFDNEQFF. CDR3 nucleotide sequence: TGTGCCAGTAAGTCGGGAAGGTTTGACAATGAGCAGTTCTTC.

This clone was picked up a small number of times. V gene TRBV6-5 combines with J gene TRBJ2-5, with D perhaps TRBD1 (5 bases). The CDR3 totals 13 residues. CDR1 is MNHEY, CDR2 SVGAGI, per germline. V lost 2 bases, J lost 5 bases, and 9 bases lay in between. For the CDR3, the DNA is TGTGCCAGCAGTTACCCGCCAGGGGAGACCCAGTACTTC. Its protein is CASSYPPGETQYF.

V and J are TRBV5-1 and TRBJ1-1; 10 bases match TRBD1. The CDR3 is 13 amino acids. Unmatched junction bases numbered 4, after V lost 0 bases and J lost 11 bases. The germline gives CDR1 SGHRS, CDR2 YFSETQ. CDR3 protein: CASSLAGTGVAFF. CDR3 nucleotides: TGCGCCAGCAGCTTGGCCGGGACAGGGGTTGCTTTCTTT.

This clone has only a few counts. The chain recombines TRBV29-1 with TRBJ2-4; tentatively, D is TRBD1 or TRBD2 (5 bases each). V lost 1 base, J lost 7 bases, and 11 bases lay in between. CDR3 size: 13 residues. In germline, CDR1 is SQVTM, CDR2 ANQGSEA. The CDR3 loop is CSVEGGLRNIQYF. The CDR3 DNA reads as TGCAGCGTTGAAGGGGGGTTGCGGAACATTCAGTACTTC. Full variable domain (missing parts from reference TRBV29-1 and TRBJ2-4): SAVISQKPSRDICQRGTSLTIQCQVDSQVTMMFWYRQQPGQSLTLIATANQGSEATYESGFVIDKFPISRPNLTFSTLTVSNMSPEDSSIYLCSVEGGLRNIQYFGAGTRLSVL.

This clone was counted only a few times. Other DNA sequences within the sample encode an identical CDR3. CDR3: CASSLTVYGYTF. CDR3 in DNA: TGTGCCAGCAGTTTGACAGTCTATGGCTACACCTTC. The chain carries TRBV28 and TRBJ1-2; tentative D call: TRBD1 (5 bases). Trimming pared 3 bases from V and 4 bases from J, leaving 6 bases between. There are 12 residues in the CDR3. CDR1 and CDR2 from the germline V gene are MDHEN and SYDVKM.

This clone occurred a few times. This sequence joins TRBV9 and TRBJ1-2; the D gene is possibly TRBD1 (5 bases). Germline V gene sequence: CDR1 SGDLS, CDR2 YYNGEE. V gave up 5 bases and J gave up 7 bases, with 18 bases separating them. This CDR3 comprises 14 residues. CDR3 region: CASSHNPRVPGYTF. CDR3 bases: TGTGCCAGCAGTCACAATCCCAGGGTCCCTGGCTACACCTTC.

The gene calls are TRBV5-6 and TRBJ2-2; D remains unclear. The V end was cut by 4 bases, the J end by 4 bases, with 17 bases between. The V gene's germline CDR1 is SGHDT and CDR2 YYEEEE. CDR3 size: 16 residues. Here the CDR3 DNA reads TGTGCCAGCAGCCGGCCCCAAGCGTCCAGCACCGGGGAGCTGTTTTTT. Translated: CASSRPQASSTGELFF.

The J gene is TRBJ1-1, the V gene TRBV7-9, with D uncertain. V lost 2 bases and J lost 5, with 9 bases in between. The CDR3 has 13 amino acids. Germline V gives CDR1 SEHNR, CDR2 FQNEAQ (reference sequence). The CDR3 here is CASSLKAETEAFF. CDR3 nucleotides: TGTGCCAGCAGCTTAAAGGCAGAGACTGAAGCTTTCTTT.

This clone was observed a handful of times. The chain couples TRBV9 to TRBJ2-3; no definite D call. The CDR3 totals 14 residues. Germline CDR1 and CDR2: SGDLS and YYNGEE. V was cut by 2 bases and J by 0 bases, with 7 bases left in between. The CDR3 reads CASSVTTSTDTQYF. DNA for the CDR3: TGTGCCAGCAGCGTTACAACTAGCACAGATACGCAGTATTTT.

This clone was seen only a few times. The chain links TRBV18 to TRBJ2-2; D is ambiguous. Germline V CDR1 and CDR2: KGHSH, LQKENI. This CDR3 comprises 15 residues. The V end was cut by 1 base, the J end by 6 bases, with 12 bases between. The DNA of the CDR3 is TGTGCCAGCTCACCACTCCTTCCACCTCCCGGGGAGCTGTTTTTT. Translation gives CASSPLLPPPGELFF.

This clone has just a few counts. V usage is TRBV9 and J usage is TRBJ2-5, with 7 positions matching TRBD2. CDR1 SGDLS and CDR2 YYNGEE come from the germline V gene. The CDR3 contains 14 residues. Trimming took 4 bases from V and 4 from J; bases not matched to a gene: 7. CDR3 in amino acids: CASSTLAEGETQYF. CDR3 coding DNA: TGTGCCAGCAGCACCCTAGCGGAAGGAGAGACCCAGTACTTC.

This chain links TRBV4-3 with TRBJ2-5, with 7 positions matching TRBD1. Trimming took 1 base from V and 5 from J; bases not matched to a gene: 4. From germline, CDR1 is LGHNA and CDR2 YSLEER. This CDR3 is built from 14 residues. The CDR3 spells CASSQGQGWETQYF. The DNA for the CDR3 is TGCGCCAGCAGCCAAGGACAGGGCTGGGAGACCCAGTACTTC.

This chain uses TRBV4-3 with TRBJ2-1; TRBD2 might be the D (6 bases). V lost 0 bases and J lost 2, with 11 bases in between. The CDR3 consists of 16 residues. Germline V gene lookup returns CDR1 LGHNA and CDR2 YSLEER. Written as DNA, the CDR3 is TGCGCCAGCAGCCAAGAGCTCGGGAGCGCCTACAATGAGCAGTTCTTC. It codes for CASSQELGSAYNEQFF.

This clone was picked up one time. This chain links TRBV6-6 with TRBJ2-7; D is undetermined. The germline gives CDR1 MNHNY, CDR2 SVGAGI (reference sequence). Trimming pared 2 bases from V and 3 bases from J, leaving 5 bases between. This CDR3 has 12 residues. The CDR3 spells CASSYNGYEQYF. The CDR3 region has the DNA TGTGCCAGCAGTTACAACGGCTACGAGCAGTACTTC.

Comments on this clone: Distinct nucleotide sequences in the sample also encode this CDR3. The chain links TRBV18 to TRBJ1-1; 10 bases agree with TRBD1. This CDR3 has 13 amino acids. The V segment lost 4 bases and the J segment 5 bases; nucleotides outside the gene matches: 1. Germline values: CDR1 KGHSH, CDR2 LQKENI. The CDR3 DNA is TGTGCCAGCTCACGGGACAGGGGTACTGAAGCTTTCTTT. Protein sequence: CASSRDRGTEAFF.

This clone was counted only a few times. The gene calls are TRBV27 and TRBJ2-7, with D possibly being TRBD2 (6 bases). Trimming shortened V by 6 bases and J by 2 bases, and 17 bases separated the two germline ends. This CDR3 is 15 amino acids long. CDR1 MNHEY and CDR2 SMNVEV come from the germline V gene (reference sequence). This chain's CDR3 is CASRDAGRNPYEQYF. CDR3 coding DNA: TGTGCCAGCAGGGATGCTGGGAGGAATCCCTACGAGCAGTACTTC.

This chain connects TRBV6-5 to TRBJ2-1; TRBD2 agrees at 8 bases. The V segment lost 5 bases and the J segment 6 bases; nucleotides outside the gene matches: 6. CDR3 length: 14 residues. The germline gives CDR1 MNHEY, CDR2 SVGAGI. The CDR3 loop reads CASSITGGPNEQFF. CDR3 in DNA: TGTGCCAGCAGTATAACGGGAGGGCCCAATGAGCAGTTCTTC.

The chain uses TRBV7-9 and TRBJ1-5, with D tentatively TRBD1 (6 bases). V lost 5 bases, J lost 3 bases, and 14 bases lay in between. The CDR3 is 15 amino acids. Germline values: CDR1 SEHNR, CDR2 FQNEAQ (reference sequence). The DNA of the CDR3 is TGTGCCAGCAGCCAGACCGGGACAATCAATCAGCCCCAGCATTTT. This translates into CASSQTGTINQPQHF.

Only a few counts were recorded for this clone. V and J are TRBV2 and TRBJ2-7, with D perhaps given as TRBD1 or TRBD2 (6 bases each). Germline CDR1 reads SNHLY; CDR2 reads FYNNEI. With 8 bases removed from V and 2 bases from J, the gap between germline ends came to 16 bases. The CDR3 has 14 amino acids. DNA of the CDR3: TGTGCCAGCGGGAGGACGGGACAAACCTACGAGCAGTACTTC. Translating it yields CASGRTGQTYEQYF.